This section outlines one T cell receptor beta chain sequence together with its context. The table lists this clonotype with many counts. No cognate antigen has been identified for it. The sample holds no much larger clone one base away, and base qualities are not on file. The CDR1 and CDR2 encoded by the germline V gene are MGHRA and YSYEKL. The CDR3 has 14 amino acids, counting the end cysteine and phenylalanine. Left in the record is the CDR3 DNA by itself, 42 bases read in frame from the first base. Trimming costs V 4 bases and J 4 bases, and their ends lie 13 bases apart. The sample comes from a study of Graves' ophthalmopathy and Graves' hyperthyroidism (dated 2018 in TCRdb). Some background on the complete study: Peripheral blood was collected at initial diagnosis, prior to any treatment. The study used TCR beta repertoire signatures to distinguish Graves' ophthalmopathy from Graves' hyperthyroidism and to predict progression to ophthalmopathy. In total, under 150 blood samples were TCR-sequenced: around 42 ophthalmopathy, approximately 75 hyperthyroidism and some 17 hyperthyroidism-to-ophthalmopathy patients. To explore V-J signatures that separate ophthalmopathy from hyperthyroidism, a discovery set of fewer than 110 patients was enrolled, consisting of roughly 45 with ophthalmopathy and some 59 with stable hyperthyroidism. The independent validation cohort included some 19 hyperthyroidism patients plus 17 patients who later progressed from hyperthyroidism to ophthalmopathy. In about six hyperthyroidism patients, the T-cell repertoires found in thyroid tissue were compared with those found in blood. Following sample collection, hyperthyroidism patients were given methimazole at a starting dose of 30 mg daily, and ophthalmopathy patients were given high-dose intravenous methylprednisolone. The 90 or so discovery patients were randomly split 7:3 into training and test sets. Beyond this particular receptor, the publication reports: Most of the expanded thyroid clonotypes with a frequency above 0.001 were also detected in blood, and it was suggested that the thyroid immune response may be reflected by blood repertoires. No statistical method was used to set the sample size in advance, and the investigators knew which group each participant was assigned to. The 13-signature model separated ophthalmopathy from stable hyperthyroidism with 87.88% sensitivity and about 81% specificity in cross-validation, and 80%/75% in the test set. In validation, the model predicted ophthalmopathy progression with 55% to 71% sensitivity and approximately 75% specificity; roughly 12 predicted patients were CT-confirmed with GO in a median of about 6.1 months.

Hyperthyroidism was considered stable if no progression to ophthalmopathy occurred within 18 months of follow-up. Hyperthyroidism patients were newly diagnosed, were aged 18 to 65 years, and had a disease duration under 2 months. Anyone with other autoimmune diseases, uncontrolled infections, pregnancy or lactation was excluded from the study. Clinical symptoms, serum thyroxine, TRAb, thyroid ultrasound and orbital computed tomography formed the basis of the diagnosis. PBMCs were isolated from about 10 ml of fresh peripheral blood by Ficoll-Paque density gradient centrifugation. Trizol reagent was used to extract the total RNA, and its quality was then checked on an Agilent 2100 Bioanalyzer. For repertoire sequencing, TCR beta CDR3 regions were amplified from RNA transcripts. HTBI primers and the Qiagen OneStep RT-PCR kit were used in a first-round RT-PCR, which was followed by a second-round multiplex PCR, size selection and purification. Sequencing of the libraries was carried out on an Illumina HiSeq2000 in paired-end mode with 100 bp reads. In the original analysis: SOAPnuke was used to process the reads, removing any read that contained adapters or uncalled bases, had a mean Phred below 15, or lacked an exact match to the constant primer or identifier. High-quality paired reads were merged with COPE v1.2.5. Each unique nucleotide sequence was treated as a clonotype, and MiTCR v1.1 was used to align the clonotypes to the IMGT TRB V, D and J references. Only V-J combinations with frequency above 0.0001 were analysed, covering 99% to 99.2% of repertoires. For each V-J combination, a TCR clonal expansion and chaos score was defined as the ratio of F50 clonal expansion to chaos observed in the TCRdist matrix. Features were reduced by Welch's t-statistics and random forest to around 13 V-J combinations, which fed a naive Bayes classifier. The Morisita-Horn index was used to measure how similar the thyroid and blood repertoires were. TCRdb reprocessed the public reads (quality trimming at Q25 with fastp, clone calling with MiXCR) and kept in-frame beta chains. One record per CDR3 amino acid sequence lists the most common genes and DNA. The V and J calls come from TCRdb's annotation, not from the publication. The sample table contains about 380,000 distinct CDR3 sequences; only one count was recorded for 15% to 19% of them. The ten largest clones represent roughly 7% of the sample.

Sequenced sample: peripheral blood. Rearrangement joined TRBV4-1 to TRBJ1-2; TRBD1 is a weak D gene call, 5 bases matching. The receptor comes from a woman younger than 30 with stable Graves' hyperthyroidism. Donor details come from another sample of the same person, matched by shared clones. The CDR3 amino acid sequence is: CASSPDGTVYGYTF. The DNA sequence reads TGCGCCAGCAGCCCTGACGGGACGGTCTATGGCTACACCTTC.